This T cell receptor (beta chain) originates from a study of regulatory T cells in long-lasting Graves disease. Study as a whole: The study counted Graves' disease as persistent given over 5 years of antithyroid drugs and positive TSH receptor antibodies. Overall study findings and caveats: Less diverse TCR repertoires were seen in persistent Graves' patients than in newly diagnosed ones.

Details on this clonotype: Its antigen remains unidentified.

To make TCR beta libraries, researchers used iRepertoire HTBI primers and Arm-PCR of CDR3 regions. A single record per CDR3 protein comes from TCRdb applying MiXCR to the multiplex PCR reads. The repertoire holds some 280,000 distinct CDR3 sequences, with around 21% as singletons. Specified time point: persistent/refractory GD, antithyroid drugs over 5 years with positive TRAb. The TCR library used RNA extracted from PBMCs. A volume of roughly 9.9 milliliters of peripheral blood was collected in EDTA tubes. Looked up from germline, CDR1 is MNHEY and CDR2 is SVGAGI. The CDR3 totals 15 residues. V dropped 2 bases and J dropped 4; count of bases not matched to a gene: 5.

Sequencing used peripheral blood mononuclear cells (PBMCs), obtained when the disease was refractory, from a patient treated with antithyroid drugs. The rearrangement joins TRBV6-5 to TRBJ2-5, with 9 bases that match TRBD2. This TCR was sampled from a female donor with Graves disease. CDR3 DNA sequence: TGTGCCAGCAGTTACGGAGCGGGAGGACTAGAGACCCAGTACTTC. Its protein is CASSYGAGGLETQYF.